These 5 T cell receptor beta chains share one sample of origin, sequenced in a study of shared clonotypes between healthy human individuals. TCRdb keeps only in-frame clones here, not all; method: immunoSEQ multiplex PCR. The data show approximately 440,000 clones, with roughly three quarters seen just once and around 11% held by the top ten. Sequencing was performed on PBMCs. These receptor sequences come from a woman aged 35 to 49 in good health. Some clones in this sample may be carry-over from other donors' samples.

A remark on this clone: No conserved phenylalanine or tryptophan is present at the end of the CDR3, so a read error is the likely explanation. The DNA is omitted, as the CDR3 cannot be located on it reliably, and the CDR3 follows TCRdb's listing. The V gene is TRBV7-9, the J gene TRBJ1-2; TRBD1, as called in the table, went unchecked against the DNA. Both ends counted, the CDR3 spans 12 residues. Per the germline V gene, CDR1 is SEHNR and CDR2 is FQNEAQ (reference sequence). The CDR3 protein is CASSQGAYGHTL.

This clone was observed many times. The chain recombines TRBV11-2 with TRBJ2-5; possible D gene TRBD1, 5 bases. Germline V CDR1 and CDR2: SGHAT, FQNNGV. V lost 1 base, J lost 5 bases, and 8 bases lay in between. The CDR3 spans 13 residues. CDR3: CASSLVQGETQYF. In DNA form, the CDR3 reads TGTGCCAGCAGCTTAGTTCAGGGTGAGACCCAGTACTTC.

Details on this clone: One end of the junction is discordant with germline, which a read error may explain. The rearrangement joins TRBV7-7 to TRBJ2-2; D unclear. Germline CDR1 and CDR2: SSHAT and FNYEAQ (reference sequence). This CDR3 has 13 residues. The CDR3 protein is CASSVDPGGELFF. Here the CDR3 DNA reads TGTGCTAGCAGCGTAGACCCCGGAGGGGAGCTGTTTTTT.

The chain uses TRBV4-2 and TRBJ1-1; the D is unclear. This CDR3 comprises 17 residues. V shed 0 bases and J shed 7 bases, with 21 bases lying between them. Germline V gene sequence: CDR1 LGHNA, CDR2 YNFKEQ. This CDR3 reads CASSQDPLIGLSLEAFF. Here the CDR3 DNA reads TGTGCCAGCAGCCAAGATCCGCTAATAGGGCTTTCCCTTGAAGCTTTCTTT.

To note about this clone: A much larger clone is a single base away; this may be a read error. Other DNA sequences in the same sample also yield this CDR3. The rearrangement joins TRBV28 to TRBJ1-4; TRBD1 aligns across 7 bases. This CDR3 has 17 amino acids. V was clipped by 6 bases and J by 8 bases; unmatched bases: 18. The germline CDR1 and CDR2 sequences are MDHEN and SYDVKM. The CDR3 sequence is CASSLPHTGEVGEKLFF. As DNA, the CDR3 is TGTGCCAGCAGCTTACCCCACACAGGGGAAGTAGGGGAAAAACTGTTTTTT.